A single T cell receptor (beta chain) is shown here with its context. What it binds is not known. This sample is part of a study of siplizumab effects on memory and regulatory T cells. Points from the study as a whole: Naive T cells appeared more varied than memory cells and looked like key alloresponse contributors. With siplizumab, mappable alloreactive CD4+ clones averaged roughly 64% Treg-derived, versus more than 25% in controls. Proliferating Tregs in siplizumab cultures were never verified as suppressive.

Produced via immunoSEQ multiplex PCR; TCRdb's table is partial and in-frame only. This sample has some 100,000 clones, with around 90% found just once. The CDR3 covers 14 residues. V gave up 4 bases and J gave up 2 bases, with 12 bases separating them. Germline V gene lookup returns CDR1 SGHRS and CDR2 YFSETQ. This sequence was found in a human donor in good health. The sample consisted of Tregs sorted from blood. The gene calls are TRBV5-1 and TRBJ1-2; the D gene is possibly TRBD1 (6 bases). The CDR3 loop is CASSAYTGNYGYTF. The CDR3 DNA reads TGCGCCAGCAGCGCATACACAGGGAACTATGGCTACACCTTC.